This is a list of T cell receptor beta chains from one sample in a study of vaccination and CD4 T cells after COVID-19. Each CDR3 protein gets one entry after TCRdb re-called the PCR reads with MiXCR. The table has tens of thousands of distinct CDR3 sequences, 35% to 40% seen once; the top ten hold roughly 29%. No antigen has been assigned to these receptors. Sequencing used CD4+ T cells from blood, cultured in vitro, obtained about 7 months after SARS-CoV-2 vaccination. These receptors were taken from a human donor who had recovered from COVID-19. CDR3s include the opening cysteine and the closing phenylalanine or tryptophan.

v_call	j_call	cdr3_aa
TRBV27	TRBJ2-6	CASSLYRASGANVLTF
TRBV7-9	TRBJ2-5	CASSSGTSGSVWETQYF
TRBV24-1	TRBJ1-2	CATSDFIFDYGYTF
TRBV20-1	TRBJ1-2	CSATTRETQYFGPGGYTF
TRBV7-8	TRBJ2-7	CASSLRRYEQYF
TRBV6-1	TRBJ2-3	CASRGLAGGDTQYF
TRBV7-6	TRBJ2-5	CASSPGGALLETQYF
TRBV5-1	TRBJ2-7	CASSPPLGREVYEQYF
TRBV5-4	TRBJ1-2	CASSPDRNYGYTF
TRBV6-1	TRBJ2-3	CASSRPGSSTDTQYF
TRBV7-2	TRBJ2-2	CASSLGLASTGELFF
TRBV10-3	TRBJ2-5	CAISSTSGNQETQYF
TRBV7-2	TRBJ2-5	CASSLETSGSYRETQYF
TRBV7-2	TRBJ2-1	CASSSSGAGYSYNEQFF
TRBV20-1	TRBJ2-1	CSAEERGRSSYNEQFF
TRBV24-1	TRBJ2-2	CATSDPRTGDTGELFF
TRBV6-2/TRBV6-3	TRBJ2-7	CASRPFTSEGEQYF
TRBV6-1	TRBJ1-2	CASSRQEGLYGYTF
TRBV7-3	TRBJ2-2	CASSSGLAGETGELFF
TRBV20-1	TRBJ1-2	CSAREQGLDYTF
TRBV7-9	TRBJ1-2	CASSPSRDKSYTF
TRBV7-2	TRBJ2-5	CASSLDGETQYF
TRBV4-2	TRBJ2-1	CASSQDPNAGEQFF
TRBV5-4	TRBJ2-5	CASSLQLAGTETQYF
TRBV6-1	TRBJ1-1	CASSELGQAPGAFF
TRBV6-4	TRBJ1-5	CASSELNQPQHF
TRBV20-1	TRBJ2-5	CSARDESGGRETQYF
TRBV20-1	TRBJ2-2	CSARDPYGTGELFF
TRBV6-1	TRBJ1-5	CASRTGTGSYQPQHF
TRBV6-1	TRBJ1-5	CASGDVQPQHF
TRBV7-9	TRBJ2-5	CASSGPPTGLQETQYF
TRBV6-1	TRBJ2-7	CASWWQGSWNEQYF
TRBV7-9	TRBJ1-2	CASSLGGDYGYTF
TRBV20-1	TRBJ1-3	CSAVPDRGSGNTICF
TRBV6-1	TRBJ2-5	CASSDPPGLAGGETQYF
TRBV7-6	TRBJ1-2	CASSRTENYGYTF
TRBV20-1	TRBJ1-2	CSARRRTGDGGYTF
TRBV7-2	TRBJ2-3	CASRFSGGSTDTQYF
TRBV20-1	TRBJ1-3	CSARDIGTSSGNTIYF
TRBV21-1	TRBJ1-2	CASSKVNETYSNYGYTF
TRBV10-3	TRBJ2-1	CAISDSANRYNEQFF
TRBV7-3	TRBJ2-2	CASSLKANAAGGLNTGELFF
TRBV7-2	TRBJ2-3	CASSLVGLAADTQYF
TRBV7-9	TRBJ2-5	CASSRTSGESQETQYF
TRBV15	TRBJ2-1	CATSRVQLNEQFF
TRBV5-1	TRBJ2-6	CASSLAGQVAGANVLTF
TRBV6-2/TRBV6-3	TRBJ2-3	CASSYTMGYTQYF
TRBV20-1	TRBJ1-2	CSARAPRDRGFLDYGYTF
TRBV15	TRBJ1-5	CATSSAYDSSNQPQHF
TRBV6-5	TRBJ1-2	CASSYTGYYNYGYTF
TRBV4-1	TRBJ2-5	CASSQALFQETQYF
TRBV6-1	TRBJ2-3	CASRRDRGTDTQYF
TRBV11-2	TRBJ2-3	CASSLAGRTDTQYF
TRBV20-1	TRBJ1-5	CSARRPGQGNQPQHF
TRBV6-4	TRBJ1-6	CASSEGTGGYNSPLHF
TRBV10-1	TRBJ2-3	CASSGRDGADTQYF
TRBV6-1	TRBJ1-1	CASSEDRGLGTEAFF
TRBV29-1	TRBJ2-3	CSVLGLAGVYTQYF
TRBV5-4	TRBJ2-7	CASSLGDRDEQYF
TRBV10-3	TRBJ1-1	CAISDAGETEAFF